This T cell receptor beta chain comes out of a study of cytomegalovirus exposure and HLA in healthy donors. Germline V gene sequence: CDR1 MGHRA, CDR2 YSYEKL. V was shortened by 0 bases and J by 8 bases, with 10 bases between the two germline ends. The CDR3 is 14 residues long. PCR involved 60 Vbeta and 13 Jbeta primers. Measured with immunoSEQ multiplex PCR; TCRdb has only the in-frame clones, and not every one. The table shows around 45,000 clones, with 70% to 80% occurring only once. The rearrangement joins TRBV4-1 to TRBJ1-4; D uncertain. The sample comprised PBMCs. The sequence came from a man aged 30 to 39 in good health and CMV-seronegative. The CDR3 is CASSQEPGLEKLFF. As DNA, the CDR3 is TGCGCCAGCAGCCAAGAACCCGGTCTCGAAAAACTGTTTTTT.